Listed here is a single T cell receptor (beta chain). Antigen specificity is unknown. Assay: immunoSEQ multiplex PCR; the TCRdb copy retains only in-frame clones and omits some. This sample has under 95,000 clones, with 70% to 90% found just once. This record comes from a study of T cell responses to AZD1222 COVID-19 vaccine. The study's findings and limits: Sampling captured repertoires only after the peak T cell response.

The V gene's germline CDR1 is SEHNR and CDR2 FQNEAQ (reference sequence). V was pared by 1 base and J by 11 bases, with 26 bases between. CDR3 length: 17 amino acids. This chain joins TRBV7-9 and TRBJ1-1; maybe TRBD1 (5 bases). The source of this sequence is an adult in good health. The specimen was peripheral blood, collected on day 0 of AZD1222 vaccination. CDR3 in DNA: TGTGCCAGCAGCTTAGGTGGAGGGGAAGGTTTTCATTTTGACGCTTTCTTT. Its protein product is CASSLGGGEGFHFDAFF.